The clone carrying this T cell receptor beta chain was recorded once. This record belongs to a study of blood T cell repertoires in COVID-19. Whole-study context: COVID-19 samples, acute and convalescent, were from the United States, Italy and Spain.

The assay was immunoSEQ multiplex PCR, and TCRdb's table has in-frame clones only and misses some. The sample consists of 250,000 to 300,000 clones, less than 90% of them appearing once. Deletions cut 0 bases from V and 1 base from J, with 10 bases between. From germline, CDR1 is SGDLS and CDR2 YYNGEE. The CDR3 spans 15 residues. What was sequenced was peripheral blood. The source is a woman in her 30s with COVID-19, enrolled during active disease. V usage is TRBV9 and J usage is TRBJ2-5; weak D call: TRBD2 (6 bases). The CDR3 DNA is TGTGCCAGCAGCGTAGGAGTGGGGGGCCAAGAGACCCAGTACTTC. Its translation is CASSVGVGGQETQYF.